This T cell receptor (beta chain) was observed in a study of blood T cell repertoires in COVID-19 (TCRdb year 2020). Describing the broader study: Samples covering the acute and convalescent phases of COVID-19 were provided by collaborators in the United States, Italy and Spain. The prospective study material was composed of cDNA or gDNA derived from T cells, B-cell-depleted T cells, or PBMCs. Subjects who had been exposed to COVID-19, were actively infected with it, or had recovered from it provided the deeply sampled blood TCRbeta repertoires that made up the dataset. The repertoires were released in a freely available public database intended as a resource for research on the immune response to SARS-CoV-2. The samples were drawn from the first 160 participants of the ongoing ImmuneRACE study and from more than 1,000 subjects provided by 6 global collaborators. A de-identified subject ID, COVID-19 status, age in years and sex were almost always included in the sample metadata. HLA class I and class II types, where available, came from metadata supplied by the sample provider rather than from assay-based typing. Overall study results and their limits: How much clinical and demographic metadata was included differed by source and by participant, and the metadata was provided uncurated.

The immunoSEQ Assay, a bias-controlled multiplex PCR, was used to amplify TCRbeta CDR3 regions from genomic DNA. For the original study's pipeline: Nucleated cell counts per sample were estimated from amplification of reference gene primers within the assay. Sequence reads were collapsed and filtered to measure the absolute abundance of every unique TCRbeta CDR3 rearrangement. For each sample, productive Simpson clonality was calculated as the square root of Simpson's diversity index across productive rearrangements. TCRdb took this table from immuneACCESS and kept in-frame rearrangements with V and J called. Such tables lack part of the clones; where checked against another copy, unresolved V genes explain under half of the gap, and the rest is unexplained. Clone size and the V and J calls come from that table; the DNA yielded D and trimming. Within this sample are 200,000 or so clones, with 70% to 90% of them counted one time only. The ten largest clones add up to about 2.2% of the sample.

Collaborating institutions collected whole blood in K2EDTA tubes following their own protocols. For TCRbeta analysis, collaborators shipped samples as frozen whole blood, isolated PBMCs, or DNA extracted from either of those sample types. From cysteine to phenylalanine, the CDR3 is 13 amino acids long. Only CDR3 DNA remains: 39 bases, in frame from the first base. CDR1 and CDR2, per the germline V gene (reference sequence), are MNHEY and SMNVEV. V lost 4 bases and J lost 3 bases; the stretch between them is 9 bases long. Comment on this clone: It has no known antigen specificity. Nothing much larger sits one base from this clone, and base qualities are not available.

This sequence was found in a woman in her 50s with acute or convalescent COVID-19. Sequencing used peripheral blood. Recombination joined TRBV27 with TRBJ1-2, and the D gene may be TRBD1, 6 bases matching. The DNA sequence reads TGTGCCAGCAGTTCGGACAGAGACTATGGCTACACCTTC. This gives the protein CASSSDRDYGYTF.